The sequence of this TCR beta chain was determined in a study of T cells after yellow fever vaccination. General study results and limits: Bulk-population clonotypes that are abundant could appear as contaminants in FACS-sorted repertoires. Most clones from primary vaccination resurfaced after the booster (about 96% CD4, 70% to 90% CD8).

The CDR3 contains 14 residues. Germline V gene lookup returns CDR1 SGHTA and CDR2 FQGNSA. Trimming took 1 base from V and 4 from J, leaving 9 bases between them. Via MiXCR, TCRdb re-called the 5' RACE reads, giving one row per CDR3 protein. The sample has under 300,000 distinct CDR3 sequences, roughly 7.2% seen once. A few counts support this clonotype. Antigen: not known. This TCR was recovered from a man younger than 40 who received the YFV17D yellow fever vaccine. The sample here was CD4+ T cells sorted from PBMCs, taken 15 days after the yellow fever booster vaccination. The chain is built from TRBV7-2 and TRBJ2-3; D gene ambiguous. As DNA, the CDR3 is TGTGCCAGCAGCTTAGAACCCTTGTCAGATACGCAGTATTTT. This codes for CASSLEPLSDTQYF.